The 2 T cell receptor beta chains in this list originate from one sample, sequenced in a study of blood T cell repertoires in COVID-19. Sequencing used immunoSEQ multiplex PCR; TCRdb keeps in-frame clones, though not all of them. The sample has under 150,000 clones, approximately 90% seen once; the top ten hold 4% to 5.5%. Sequencing used peripheral blood. Source of these receptors: a woman aged 50 to 60 with acute or convalescent COVID-19.

J is TRBJ1-5 and V is TRBV18; no clear D gene. CDR1 is KGHSH and CDR2 is LQKENI in the germline V gene. Trimming removed 2 bases from V and 7 bases from J, with 12 bases in between. The CDR3 length is 14 residues. The CDR3 nucleotides are TGTGCCAGCTCACCATTAGGGAGTGAACAGCCCCAGCATTTT. It translates to CASSPLGSEQPQHF.

As to this clone: In the same sample, other DNA sequences code for this CDR3. This sequence joins TRBV7-2 and TRBJ1-5; D is ambiguous. The CDR3 sequence is 13 residues long. Germline V gene sequence: CDR1 SGHTA, CDR2 FQGNSA. V was cut by 3 bases and J by 1 base, with 4 bases left in between. CDR3 coding DNA: TGTGCCAGCAGCTTGCGGAGCAATCAGCCCCAGCATTTT. Amino acid sequence: CASSLRSNQPQHF.